This T cell receptor (beta chain) comes out of a study of shared clonotypes between healthy human individuals. A single count supports this clone. Antigen specificity is unknown. CD8 cells regarded as naive lacked CD45RO, were positively chosen for CCR7, and omitted terminally differentiated effector memory CD45RA+ cells. All donors were healthy HIV-negative adults lacking recent acute infections or vaccinations. A roughly 200 ng quantity of DNA, tens of thousands of T cell genomes, went into the sorted-subset replicate PCRs. Clones were sequenced by immunoSEQ multiplex PCR, and TCRdb holds only the in-frame ones, with some missing. Found here are some 2.1 million clones, 93% of them singletons; the top ten hold roughly 1.7%. General study findings and limits: Sequencing depth was predicted to influence how clonotypes are shared among donors. Memory subsets generally showed smaller estimated richness than naive subsets did.

CDR1 is MGHRA, CDR2 YSYEKL, per germline. The CDR3 runs 20 residues. Trimming cost V 0 bases and J 0 bases, with 20 bases left between them. The sequence was obtained from a man younger than 35 in good health. Some clones in this sample may be carry-over from other donors' samples. The genes are TRBV4-1 and TRBJ1-4; no reliable D call. The source material was naive CD8+ T cells from PBMCs. The CDR3 spells CASSQEGVVGPHATNEKLFF. The CDR3 coding sequence is TGCGCCAGCAGCCAAGAAGGCGTTGTTGGACCCCACGCAACTAATGAAAAACTGTTTTTT.